Included here is one TCR beta chain sequence, with context. Antigen unknown. The data originate from a study of cytomegalovirus exposure and HLA in healthy donors. Study-level points and caveats: Trimming of TCR beta V- and J-genes showed a link, identified in a later analysis, to a missense DCLRE1C variant.

Amplification used 60 Vbeta primers and 13 Jbeta primers. The protocol was immunoSEQ multiplex PCR, while the TCRdb copy is restricted to in-frame clones and leaves out a portion. The data show 84,000 or so clones, under 80% seen once. The CDR3 is 15 residues long. In germline, CDR1 is LGHNA, CDR2 YNFKEQ. V lost 0 bases, J lost 5 bases, and 4 bases stayed unmatched. Sequencing input: PBMCs. This TCR was recovered from a boy aged 5-17 years in good health and CMV-seronegative. The chain has TRBV4-2 and TRBJ2-5; 9 positions match TRBD2. CDR3: CASSQESAGGETQYF. Written as DNA, the CDR3 is TGTGCCAGCAGCCAAGAATCGGCGGGGGGGGAGACCCAGTACTTC.